A selection of T cell receptor beta chains follows, all from one sample in a study of shared clonotypes between healthy human individuals. The assay was immunoSEQ multiplex PCR, and TCRdb's table has in-frame clones only and misses some. The table shows around 2.1 million clones, with roughly 91% occurring only once. Source material: naive CD8+ T cells from PBMCs. The receptors derive from a man aged 18-30 years in good health. Some clones in this sample may be carry-over from other donors' samples. Each CDR3 is given with its conserved first and last residue. Fields, in order: clone size, D gene, V gene, J gene, CDR3 DNA, CDR3 protein. The D gene is left open where the match is weak. Only part of the rows carry a size: once, few, many, or a class if the clone is expanded.

size: NA; D: NA; V: TRBV7-8; J: TRBJ1-5; DNA: TGTGCCAGCAGCTTACAAGTTACTAATCCCTTTCAGCCCCAGCATTTT; CDR3: CASSLQVTNPFQPQHF
size: NA; D: NA; V: TRBV28; J: TRBJ2-1; DNA: TGTGCCAGCAGCCCTTGGAGAAGTCCCTACAATGAGCAGTTCTTC; CDR3: CASSPWRSPYNEQFF
size: once; D: TRBD2; V: TRBV9; J: TRBJ2-1; DNA: TGTGCCAGCAGCGCTAGCGGGAGGGCCAGGGGCAATGAGCAGTTCTTC; CDR3: CASSASGRARGNEQFF
size: NA; D: NA; V: TRBV10-2; J: TRBJ2-5; DNA: TGCGCCAGCACCGCCCGGGGCACCCAAGAGACCCAGTACTTC; CDR3: CASTARGTQETQYF
size: NA; D: NA; V: TRBV5-6; J: TRBJ2-7; DNA: TGTGCCAGCAGCTTCTCCTCCCACGAGCAGTACTTC; CDR3: CASSFSSHEQYF
size: NA; D: NA; V: TRBV7-8; J: TRBJ2-7; DNA: TGTGCCAGCAGCTTAGAAGAGAGGGGGGCATCCTACGAGCAGTACTTC; CDR3: CASSLEERGASYEQYF
size: NA; D: NA; V: TRBV4-1; J: TRBJ1-2; DNA: TGCGCCAGCAGCCACGGGACCGTAGCTAACTATGGCTACACCTTC; CDR3: CASSHGTVANYGYTF
size: NA; D: TRBD1; V: TRBV9; J: TRBJ2-5; DNA: TGTGCCAGCAGCGTAGTAGGGACAGGGCGTGAGGAGACCCAGTACTTC; CDR3: CASSVVGTGREETQYF
size: once; D: NA; V: TRBV7-6; J: TRBJ1-2; DNA: TGTGCCAGCAGCTCCCTAGGCTCCCCCTATGGCTACACCTTC; CDR3: CASSSLGSPYGYTF
size: NA; D: TRBD1; V: TRBV7-9; J: TRBJ2-1; DNA: TGTGCCAGCAGCCCACCGGACAGGGCGGGCAATGAGCAGTTCTTC; CDR3: CASSPPDRAGNEQFF
size: NA; D: NA; V: TRBV9; J: TRBJ2-7; DNA: TGTGCCAGCAGCGTGGGAGGGGGCGCCTACGAGCAGTACTTC; CDR3: CASSVGGGAYEQYF
size: NA; D: NA; V: TRBV7-9; J: TRBJ1-3; DNA: TGTGCCAGCAGCGACGGGACGGCAGGAAACACCATATATTTT; CDR3: CASSDGTAGNTIYF
size: NA; D: TRBD2; V: TRBV10-1; J: TRBJ2-1; DNA: TGCGCCAGCAGTGAGCGGACTAGCGGCTACAATGAGCAGTTCTTC; CDR3: CASSERTSGYNEQFF
size: NA; D: NA; V: TRBV27; J: TRBJ2-7; DNA: TGTGCCAGCAGTTTACGGCAGGAACGCGAGCAGTACTTC; CDR3: CASSLRQEREQYF
size: NA; D: TRBD1; V: TRBV5-1; J: TRBJ2-7; DNA: TGCGCCAGCGGCGACAGGGGTTATGAGCAGTACTTC; CDR3: CASGDRGYEQYF
size: NA; D: NA; V: TRBV29-1; J: TRBJ2-3; DNA: TGCAGTGTTTACATGGGCCCAGATACGCAGTATTTT; CDR3: CSVYMGPDTQYF
size: NA; D: NA; V: TRBV7-8; J: TRBJ1-5; DNA: TGTGCCAGCAGCTTTGGTTACAATCAGCCCCAGCATTTT; CDR3: CASSFGYNQPQHF
size: NA; D: TRBD2; V: TRBV7-8; J: TRBJ2-1; DNA: TGTGCCAGCAGCCTAAGACTAGCGGGAGGCCCAGCAAATGAGCAGTTCTTC; CDR3: CASSLRLAGGPANEQFF
size: NA; D: NA; V: TRBV11-1; J: TRBJ2-1; DNA: TGTGCCAGCAGCCAGGGGAGGAGCTCCTACAATGAGCAGTTCTTC; CDR3: CASSQGRSSYNEQFF
size: NA; D: NA; V: TRBV5-1; J: TRBJ1-2; DNA: TGCGCCAGCAGCTTGTCGGGATTCTATGGCTACACCTTC; CDR3: CASSLSGFYGYTF
size: NA; D: TRBD1; V: TRBV9; J: TRBJ1-1; DNA: TGTGCCAGCAGCGCAAGGACAGGGGGCTACACTGAAGCTTTCTTT; CDR3: CASSARTGGYTEAFF
size: NA; D: NA; V: TRBV19; J: TRBJ2-7; DNA: TGTGCCAGTAGTATAGACCAACCTACAGCAGAGCAGTACTTC; CDR3: CASSIDQPTAEQYF
size: NA; D: NA; V: TRBV27; J: TRBJ1-1; DNA: TGTGCCAGCAGTACGACAGGGAACACTGAAGCTTTCTTT; CDR3: CASSTTGNTEAFF
size: NA; D: NA; V: TRBV7-9; J: TRBJ2-1; DNA: TGTGCCAGCAGCTTACAGGGACTCTACAATGAGCAGTTCTTC; CDR3: CASSLQGLYNEQFF
size: NA; D: NA; V: TRBV9; J: TRBJ2-4; DNA: TGTGCCAGCAGCGTTAGTGGAGCAAAGGGGAACATTCAGTACTTC; CDR3: CASSVSGAKGNIQYF
size: NA; D: NA; V: TRBV5-1; J: TRBJ1-1; DNA: TGCGCCAGCAGCTTGGATACGGGGATGGTAGTCACTGAAGCTTTCTTT; CDR3: CASSLDTGMVVTEAFF
size: NA; D: NA; V: TRBV13; J: TRBJ1-4; DNA: TGTGCCAGCAGCTTAGCTGCAGGGCGGGGTGAAAAACTGTTTTTT; CDR3: CASSLAAGRGEKLFF